Each of the 14 T cell receptor beta chains below was sequenced from the same sample in a study of tissue T cells after allogeneic stem cell transplantation. The table came from immunoSEQ multiplex PCR; TCRdb's copy has only in-frame clones and leaves some out. The sample includes around 10,000 clones, about 44% of them seen just once. Stated time point: mouse harvest day 7 after allogeneic transplant. The graft held 10^6 splenic CD5+ T cells and 10^7 T-cell-depleted bone marrow cells. The material sequenced was gut tissue. The receptors originated from a female BALB/c mouse given C57BL/6 T cells with graft-versus-host disease after an allogeneic hematopoietic cell transplant.

This clone ranks as large. The genes are named according to mouse. The read finishes 1 residue shy of the CDR3 end, and the germline J gene is used to complete it. The chain combines TRBV4 with TRBJ2-7, with 9 bases that match TRBD2. The germline CDR1 and CDR2 sequences are LGHDT and YNNKQL (reference sequence). Trimming cost V 5 bases and J 4 bases; bases outside gene matches: 6. CDR3 length equals 14 residues. The CDR3 DNA, read in part, is TGTGCCAGCAGCGCCGGGACTGGGTTTTATGAACAGTAC. Its translation: CASSAGTGFYEQY. The CDR3, in full, reads CASSAGTGFYEQYF.

Regarding this clone: The gene names here belong to mouse. Read sequence stops 1 residue before the CDR3 end, and the germline J gene provides the missing end. Distinct nucleotide sequences in the sample also encode this CDR3. The genes are TRBV26 and TRBJ1-1; TRBD1 aligns across 7 bases. Germline CDR1 is KGHPV and CDR2 is FQNQEV (reference sequence). V shed 3 bases, J shed 2 bases, and the junction held 0 bases outside the gene matches. This CDR3 is built from 13 residues. The sequenced CDR3 bases are TGTGCCAGCAGTCTAGGGGGCAACACAGAAGTCTTC. Translation: CASSLGGNTEVF. The full CDR3 reads CASSLGGNTEVFF.

Concerning this clone itself: Gene names are the mouse ones. The read stops 1 residue short of the end of the CDR3; the missing end is completed from the germline J gene. The V gene is TRBV5, the J gene TRBJ2-7, with TRBD1 identical over 11 bases. The ends lost 3 bases at V and 7 bases at J; junction bases unmatched: 2. Germline assignment: CDR1 LGHNA and CDR2 YNLKQL (reference sequence). This CDR3 comprises 13 residues. The part of the CDR3 DNA that was read is TGTGCCAGCAGCCAGGACAGGGGGCGGGAACAGTAC. Its protein is CASSQDRGREQY. The full CDR3 protein reads CASSQDRGREQYF.

Remarks on this clone: The genes are named according to mouse. The read halts 1 residue ahead of the CDR3 end, with the missing end drawn from the germline J gene. The V gene is TRBV26, the J gene TRBJ2-5; D may be TRBD1 or TRBD2 (6 bases each). Trimming stripped 2 bases from V and 4 bases from J, with 13 bases between. Germline V gives CDR1 KGHPV, CDR2 FQNQEV (reference sequence). This CDR3 has 15 amino acids. CDR3 region: CASSLVGRGEDTQYF. The CDR3 DNA, read in part, is TGTGCCAGCAGTCTGGTGGGGAGGGGGGAAGACACCCAGTAC.

Comment on this clone: The genes are named according to mouse. The CDR3 bases that were read are TGTGCCAGCAGCGGACAAGCTTTAGACACCCAGTAC. Translating gives CASSGQALDTQY. The whole CDR3 sequence reads CASSGQALDTQYF. The chain joins TRBV19 to TRBJ2-5, with D possibly being TRBD1 (5 bases). The CDR3 goes on 1 residue after the read ends, and that part is filled in from the germline J gene. The CDR3 has 13 amino acids. Germline assignment: CDR1 FNHDT and CDR2 SITEND (reference sequence). V was trimmed by 5 bases and J by 5 bases, leaving 12 bases between them.

This clone was seen only a few times. Any gene name here is a mouse gene name. The read is 1 residue too short to cover the CDR3 end, so that end is filled in from the germline J gene. This chain connects TRBV26 to TRBJ2-7; weak D call: TRBD1 (6 bases). The CDR3 runs 12 residues. The germline V and J ends were trimmed by 7 bases and 4 bases, with 11 bases remaining between them. The germline V gene encodes CDR1 KGHPV and CDR2 FQNQEV (reference sequence). The CDR3 sequence: CASTQDRYEQYF. CDR3 DNA, as far as it was read: TGTGCCAGCACCCAGGACAGATATGAACAGTAC.

This clone was observed a few times. Gene and germline names: mouse. The CDR3 end falls 1 residue outside the read, so it is completed with the germline J gene. V and J are TRBV12-1 and TRBJ2-1, with TRBD2 matching 7 bases. The germline gives CDR1 SGHSN, CDR2 HYEKVE. This CDR3 comprises 15 residues. The V and J ends lost 2 bases and 0 bases, in that order; junction bases with no gene match: 3. The DNA read from the CDR3 is TGTGCCAGCTCTCCCGGGACTGCTAACTATGCTGAGCAGTTC. Its protein product is CASSPGTANYAEQF. Given in full, the CDR3 is CASSPGTANYAEQFF. Looking up the rest from reference TRBV12-1 and TRBJ2-1 gives the full variable domain: DSGVVQSPRHIIKEKGGRSVLTCIPISGHSNVVWYQQTLGKELKFLIQHYEKVERDKGFLPSRFSVQQFDDYHSEMNMSALELEDSAMYFCASSPGTANYAEQFFGPGTRLTVL.

This clone was recorded a few times. The genes are named according to mouse. Sequencing ends 1 residue short of the CDR3 end; the germline J gene provides the rest. V and J are TRBV13-1 and TRBJ2-1; 8 positions agree with TRBD2. V lost 1 base to trimming and J lost 1 base; unmatched junction nucleotides: 4. The CDR3 length is 16 residues. CDR1 and CDR2 from the germline V gene are NSHNY and SYGAGN. Here the CDR3 reads CASSDRGGRNYAEQFF. Partial CDR3 DNA: TGTGCCAGCAGTGATCGGGGGGGCCGGAACTATGCTGAGCAGTTC.

This clone was counted between two and nine times. Gene names denote mouse genes. The sample holds other DNA sequences that translate to the same CDR3. CDR3 region: CASSLGYEQYF. CDR3 bases read: TGTGCCAGCAGTCTAGGGTATGAACAGTAC. The chain employs TRBV26 and TRBJ2-7; D not certain. Read sequence stops 1 residue before the CDR3 end, and the germline J gene provides the missing end. This CDR3 contains 11 residues. The germline gives CDR1 KGHPV, CDR2 FQNQEV (reference sequence). The V gene lost 3 bases and the J gene lost 4 bases, with 4 bases spanning the gap. The full variable domain, rest sourced from reference TRBV26 and TRBJ2-7, is NSKVIQTPRYLVKGQGQKAKMRCIPEKGHPVVFWYQQNKNNEFKFLINFQNQEVLQQIDMTEKRFSAECPSNSPCSLEIQSSEAGDSALYLCASSLGYEQYFGPGTRLTVL.

Notes on this clone: The germline and genes are mouse ones. The sequence runs out 1 residue before the end of the CDR3; the remainder is reconstructed from the germline J gene. The V and J genes are TRBV26 and TRBJ2-2; 7 nucleotides agree with TRBD2. The CDR3 loop spans 14 amino acids. Trimming at V came to 2 bases and at J to 4 bases, leaving 1 base not matched to a gene. Germline assignment: CDR1 KGHPV and CDR2 FQNQEV (reference sequence). Partial CDR3 DNA: TGTGCCAGCAGTCTGCGGGGGGGCACCGGGCAGCTCTAC. Translation: CASSLRGGTGQLY. The full-length CDR3 reads as CASSLRGGTGQLYF.

With regard to this clone: The genes are named according to mouse. Coverage ceases 1 residue before the CDR3 finishes, and the germline J gene fills in the end. The chain combines TRBV26 with TRBJ1-2; maybe TRBD1 (5 bases). Germline V CDR1 and CDR2: KGHPV, FQNQEV (reference sequence). The CDR3 loop spans 14 amino acids. V lost 2 bases to trimming and J lost 0 bases, with 7 bases between them. The sequenced part of the CDR3 DNA is TGTGCCAGCAGTCTGGCGGGGGCAAACTCCGACTACACC. Its translation is CASSLAGANSDYT. The full CDR3 is CASSLAGANSDYTF.

A remark on this clone: Gene names and germline match the mouse. The read ends 1 residue early relative to the CDR3; the germline J gene fills the gap. The genes are TRBV4 and TRBJ2-7; 10 bases match TRBD2. Trimming at V came to 6 bases and at J to 7 bases, leaving 6 bases not matched to a gene. The CDR3 extends over 13 amino acids. The germline V gene encodes CDR1 LGHDT and CDR2 YNNKQL (reference sequence). Partial CDR3 DNA: TGTGCCAGCAGGGCCTGGGGGGGCTGGGAACAGTAC. Protein product: CASRAWGGWEQY. The entire CDR3 sequence reads CASRAWGGWEQYF.

This clone is medium-sized. Gene names follow the mouse nomenclature. The read halts 1 residue ahead of the CDR3 end, with the missing end drawn from the germline J gene. The V and J genes are TRBV23 and TRBJ2-7; the table gives TRBD2 as D, unverified against the DNA. Germline CDR1 is KGHTA and CDR2 is FQNQQP. The CDR3 loop spans 14 amino acids. The sequenced CDR3 bases are TGCTCCAGCAGTCAATCGATGGGGGGCGCTGAACAGTAC. Translation: CSSSQSMGGAEQY. The whole CDR3 protein is CSSSQSMGGAEQYF.

About this clone itself: The listed genes are named as in mouse. The sequenced fragment ends 1 residue before the CDR3 boundary, so the rest is inferred from the germline J gene. The chain is built from TRBV23 and TRBJ2-4. The CDR3 consists of 14 residues. CDR1 and CDR2 from the germline V gene are KGHTA and FQNQQP. CDR3 DNA (partial): TGCTCCAGCAGTCCGGGCCATAGTCAAAACACCTTGTAC. Encoded protein: CSSSPGHSQNTLY. The complete CDR3 sequence is CSSSPGHSQNTLYF.